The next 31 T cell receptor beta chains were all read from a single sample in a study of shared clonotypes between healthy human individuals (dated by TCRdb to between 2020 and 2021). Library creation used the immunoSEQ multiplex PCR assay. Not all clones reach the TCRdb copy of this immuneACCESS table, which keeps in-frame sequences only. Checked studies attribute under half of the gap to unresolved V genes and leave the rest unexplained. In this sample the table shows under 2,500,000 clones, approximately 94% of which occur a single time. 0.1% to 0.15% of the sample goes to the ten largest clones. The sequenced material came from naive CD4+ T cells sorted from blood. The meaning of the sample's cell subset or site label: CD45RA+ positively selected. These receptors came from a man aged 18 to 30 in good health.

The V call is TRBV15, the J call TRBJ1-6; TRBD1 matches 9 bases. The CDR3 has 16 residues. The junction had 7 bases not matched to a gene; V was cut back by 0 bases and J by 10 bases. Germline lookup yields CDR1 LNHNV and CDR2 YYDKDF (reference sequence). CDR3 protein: CATSRDPGTGSSPLHF. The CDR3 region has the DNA TGTGCCACCAGCAGAGATCCCGGGACAGGGAGCTCACCCCTCCACTTT.

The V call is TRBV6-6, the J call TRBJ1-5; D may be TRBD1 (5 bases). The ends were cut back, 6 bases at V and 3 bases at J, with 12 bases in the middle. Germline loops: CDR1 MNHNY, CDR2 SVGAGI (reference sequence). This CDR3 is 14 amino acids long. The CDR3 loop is CASSLRVANQPQHF. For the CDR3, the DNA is TGTGCCAGCAGCCTCAGGGTCGCCAATCAGCCCCAGCATTTT.

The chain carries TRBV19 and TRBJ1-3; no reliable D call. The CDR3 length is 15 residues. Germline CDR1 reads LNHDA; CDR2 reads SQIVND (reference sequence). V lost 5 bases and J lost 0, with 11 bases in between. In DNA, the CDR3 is TGTGCCAGTAGTCCTCCAGCCACCTCTGGAAACACCATATATTTT. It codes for CASSPPATSGNTIYF.

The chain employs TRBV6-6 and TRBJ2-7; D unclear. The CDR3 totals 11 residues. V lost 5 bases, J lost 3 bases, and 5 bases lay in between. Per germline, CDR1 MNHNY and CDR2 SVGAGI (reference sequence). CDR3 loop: CASSGNYEQYF. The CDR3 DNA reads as TGTGCCAGCAGTGGCAACTACGAGCAGTACTTC.

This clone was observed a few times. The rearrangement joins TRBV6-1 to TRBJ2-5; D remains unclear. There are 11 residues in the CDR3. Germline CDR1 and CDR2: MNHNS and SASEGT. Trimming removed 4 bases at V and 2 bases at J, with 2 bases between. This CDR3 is CASSGQETQYF. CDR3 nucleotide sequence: TGTGCCAGCAGTGGACAAGAGACCCAGTACTTC.

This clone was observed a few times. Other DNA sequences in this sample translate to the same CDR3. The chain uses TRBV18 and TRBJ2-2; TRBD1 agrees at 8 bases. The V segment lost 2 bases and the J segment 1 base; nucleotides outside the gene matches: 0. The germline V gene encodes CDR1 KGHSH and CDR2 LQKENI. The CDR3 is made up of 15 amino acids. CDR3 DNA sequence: TGTGCCAGCTCACCAGGGACAGGGAACACCGGGGAGCTGTTTTTT. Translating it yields CASSPGTGNTGELFF.

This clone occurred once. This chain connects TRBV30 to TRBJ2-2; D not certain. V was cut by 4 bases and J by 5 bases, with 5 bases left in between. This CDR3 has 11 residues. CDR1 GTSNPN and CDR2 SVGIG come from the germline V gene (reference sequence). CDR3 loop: CAWIGTGELFF. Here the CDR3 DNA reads TGTGCCTGGATTGGGACCGGGGAGCTGTTTTTT.

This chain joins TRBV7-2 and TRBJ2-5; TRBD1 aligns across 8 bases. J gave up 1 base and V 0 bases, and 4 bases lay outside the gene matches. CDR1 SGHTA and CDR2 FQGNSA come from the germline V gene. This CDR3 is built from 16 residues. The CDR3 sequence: CASSLAGQGAQETQYF. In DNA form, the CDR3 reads TGTGCCAGCAGCTTAGCGGGGCAGGGGGCCCAAGAGACCCAGTACTTC.

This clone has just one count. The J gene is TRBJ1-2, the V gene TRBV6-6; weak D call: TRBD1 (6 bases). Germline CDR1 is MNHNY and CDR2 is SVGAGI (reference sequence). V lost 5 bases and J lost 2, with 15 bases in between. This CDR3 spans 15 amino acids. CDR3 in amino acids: CASSTPQTGNYGYTF. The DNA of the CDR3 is TGTGCCAGCAGTACCCCCCAGACAGGAAACTATGGCTACACCTTC.

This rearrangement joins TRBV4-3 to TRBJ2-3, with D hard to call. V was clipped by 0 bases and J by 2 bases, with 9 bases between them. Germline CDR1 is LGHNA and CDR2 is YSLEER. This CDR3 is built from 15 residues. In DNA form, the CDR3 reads TGCGCCAGCAGCCAAGAACCGAGCGCCACAGATACGCAGTATTTT. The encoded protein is CASSQEPSATDTQYF.

The CDR3 reads CASSRSGQGETQYF. The CDR3 nucleotides are TGTGCCAGCAGCCGTAGCGGGCAGGGAGAGACCCAGTACTTC. V usage is TRBV7-2 and J usage is TRBJ2-5, with 7 bases lining up with TRBD2. J gave up 4 bases and V 5 bases, and 7 bases lay outside the gene matches. There are 14 residues in the CDR3. The germline V gene encodes CDR1 SGHTA and CDR2 FQGNSA.

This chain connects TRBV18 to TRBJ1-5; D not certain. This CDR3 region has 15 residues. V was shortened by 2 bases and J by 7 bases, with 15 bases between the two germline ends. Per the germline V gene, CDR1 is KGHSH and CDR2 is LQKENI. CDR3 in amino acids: CASSPSVSREQPQHF. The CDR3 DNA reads TGTGCCAGCTCACCAAGTGTTTCTCGTGAACAGCCCCAGCATTTT.

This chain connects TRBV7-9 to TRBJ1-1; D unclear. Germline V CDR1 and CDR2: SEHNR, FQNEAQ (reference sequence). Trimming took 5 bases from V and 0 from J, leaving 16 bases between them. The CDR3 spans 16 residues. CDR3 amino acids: CASSRSDLIVNTEAFF. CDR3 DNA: TGTGCCAGCAGCCGGAGTGACCTTATAGTGAACACTGAAGCTTTCTTT.

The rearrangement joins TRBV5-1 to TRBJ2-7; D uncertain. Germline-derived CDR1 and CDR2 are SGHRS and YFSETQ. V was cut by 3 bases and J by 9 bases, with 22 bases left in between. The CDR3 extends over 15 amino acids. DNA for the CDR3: TGCGCCAGCAGCTCTTCCACAGATACTCCTTTTGGGCAGTACTTC. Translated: CASSSSTDTPFGQYF.

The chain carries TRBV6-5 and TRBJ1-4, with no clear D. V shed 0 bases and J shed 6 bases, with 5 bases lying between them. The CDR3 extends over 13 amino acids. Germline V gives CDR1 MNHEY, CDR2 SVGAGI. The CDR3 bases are TGTGCCAGCAGTTACTCATTCCATGAAAAACTGTTTTTT. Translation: CASSYSFHEKLFF.

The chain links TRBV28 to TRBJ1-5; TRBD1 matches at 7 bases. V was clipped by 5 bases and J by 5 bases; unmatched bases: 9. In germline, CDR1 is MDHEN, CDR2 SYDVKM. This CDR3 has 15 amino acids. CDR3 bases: TGTGCCAGCAGTACGACAGACAGGGCTCATCAGCCCCAGCATTTT. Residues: CASSTTDRAHQPQHF. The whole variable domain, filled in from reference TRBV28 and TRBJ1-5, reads DVKVTQSSRYLVKRTGEKVFLECVQDMDHENMFWYRQDPGLGLRLIYFSYDVKMKEKGDIPEGYSVSREKKERFSLILESASTNQTSMYLCASSTTDRAHQPQHFGDGTRLSIL.

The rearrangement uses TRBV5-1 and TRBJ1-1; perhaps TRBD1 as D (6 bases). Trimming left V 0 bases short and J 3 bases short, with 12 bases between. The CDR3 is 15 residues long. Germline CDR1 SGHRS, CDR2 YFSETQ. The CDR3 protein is CASSLGVPGDTEAFF. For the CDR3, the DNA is TGCGCCAGCAGCTTGGGTGTCCCAGGGGACACTGAAGCTTTCTTT.

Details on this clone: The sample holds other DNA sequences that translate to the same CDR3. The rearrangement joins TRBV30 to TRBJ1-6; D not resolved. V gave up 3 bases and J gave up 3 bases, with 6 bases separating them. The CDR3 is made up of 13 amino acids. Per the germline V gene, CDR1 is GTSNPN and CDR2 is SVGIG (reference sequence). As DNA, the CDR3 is TGTGCCTGGAGGGGCGGCTATAATTCACCCCTCCACTTT. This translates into CAWRGGYNSPLHF.

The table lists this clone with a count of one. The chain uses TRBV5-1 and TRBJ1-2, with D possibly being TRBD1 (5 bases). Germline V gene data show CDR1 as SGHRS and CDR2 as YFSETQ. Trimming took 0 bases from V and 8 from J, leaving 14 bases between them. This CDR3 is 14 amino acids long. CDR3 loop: CASSLAQGAGGYTF. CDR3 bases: TGCGCCAGCAGCTTGGCCCAAGGGGCCGGCGGCTACACCTTC.

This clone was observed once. The CDR3 DNA reads as TGTGCCAGCAGCGTCGCCGCAAACCAGGGGACCCAGTACTTC. This codes for CASSVAANQGTQYF. The V gene is TRBV9, the J gene TRBJ2-5; D perhaps matches TRBD1 (5 bases). V lost 2 bases and J 7 bases, leaving 15 bases between the germline ends. CDR1 and CDR2 from the germline V gene are SGDLS and YYNGEE. CDR3 length: 14 residues.

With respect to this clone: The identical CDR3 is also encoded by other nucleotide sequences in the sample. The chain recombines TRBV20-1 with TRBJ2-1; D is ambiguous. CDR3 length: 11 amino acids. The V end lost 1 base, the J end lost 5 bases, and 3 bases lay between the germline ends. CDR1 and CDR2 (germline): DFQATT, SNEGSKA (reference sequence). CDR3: CSARGNNEQFF. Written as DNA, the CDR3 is TGCAGTGCTAGAGGCAACAATGAGCAGTTCTTC.

The CDR3 protein is CASGLPGVSQYF. In nucleotides, the CDR3 is TGTGCCAGCGGACTCCCGGGCGTTTCGCAGTATTTT. This rearrangement joins TRBV27 to TRBJ2-3; possibly TRBD2 for D (5 bases). Germline V lookup: CDR1 MNHEY, CDR2 SMNVEV (reference sequence). This CDR3 is 12 amino acids long. With 8 bases removed from V and 10 bases from J, the gap between germline ends came to 16 bases.

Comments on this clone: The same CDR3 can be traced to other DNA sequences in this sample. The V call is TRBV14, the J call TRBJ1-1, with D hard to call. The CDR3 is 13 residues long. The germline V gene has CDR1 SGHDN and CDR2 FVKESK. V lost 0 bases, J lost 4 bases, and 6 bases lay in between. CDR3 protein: CASSQERGTEAFF. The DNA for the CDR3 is TGTGCCAGCAGCCAAGAACGGGGCACTGAAGCTTTCTTT.

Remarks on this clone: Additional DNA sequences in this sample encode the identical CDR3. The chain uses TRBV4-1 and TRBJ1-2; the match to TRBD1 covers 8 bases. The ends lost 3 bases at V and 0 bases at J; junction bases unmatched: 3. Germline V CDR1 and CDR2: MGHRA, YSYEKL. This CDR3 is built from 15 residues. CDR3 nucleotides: TGCGCCAGCAGCCAGCAGACAGGGGCTAACTATGGCTACACCTTC. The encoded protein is CASSQQTGANYGYTF.

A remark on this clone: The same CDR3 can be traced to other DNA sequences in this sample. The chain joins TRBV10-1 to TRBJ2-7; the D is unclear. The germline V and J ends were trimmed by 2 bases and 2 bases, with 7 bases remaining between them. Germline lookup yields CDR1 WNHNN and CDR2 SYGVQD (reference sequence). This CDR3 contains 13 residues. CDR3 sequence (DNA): TGCGCCAGCAGTGAGACGGGCACCTACGAGCAGTACTTC. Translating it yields CASSETGTYEQYF.

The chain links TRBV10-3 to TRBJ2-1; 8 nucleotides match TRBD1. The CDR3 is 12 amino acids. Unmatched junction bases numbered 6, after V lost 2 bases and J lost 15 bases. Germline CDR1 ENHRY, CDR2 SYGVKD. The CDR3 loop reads CAISEPGGRLFF. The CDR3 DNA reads TGTGCCATCAGTGAGCCAGGGGGCAGGTTGTTCTTC.

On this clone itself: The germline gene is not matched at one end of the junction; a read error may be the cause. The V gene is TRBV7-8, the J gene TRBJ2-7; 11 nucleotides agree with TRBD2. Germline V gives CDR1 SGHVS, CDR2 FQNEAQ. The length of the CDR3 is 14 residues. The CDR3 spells CASSLAGGAYEQYF. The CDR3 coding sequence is TGTGCCAGCAGCCTAGCGGGGGGAGCCTACGAGCAGTACTTC. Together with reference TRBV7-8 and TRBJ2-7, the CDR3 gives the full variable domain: GAGVSQSPRYKVAKRGQDVALRCDPISGHVSLFWYQQALGQGPEFLTYFQNEAQLDKSGLPSDRFFAERPEGSVSTLKIQRTQQEDSAVYLCASSLAGGAYEQYFGPGTRLTVT.

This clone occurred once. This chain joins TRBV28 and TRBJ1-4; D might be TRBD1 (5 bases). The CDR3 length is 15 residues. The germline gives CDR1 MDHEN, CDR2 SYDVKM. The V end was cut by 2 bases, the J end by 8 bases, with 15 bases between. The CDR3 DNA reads TGTGCCAGCAGTTTAGCTCAAGGGGCAGGGGAAAAACTGTTTTTT. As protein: CASSLAQGAGEKLFF.

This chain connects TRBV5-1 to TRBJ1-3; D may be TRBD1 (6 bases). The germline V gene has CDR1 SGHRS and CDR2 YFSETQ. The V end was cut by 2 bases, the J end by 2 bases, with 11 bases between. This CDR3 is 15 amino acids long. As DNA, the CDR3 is TGCGCCAGCAGCTTCAGGGGAGATACTGGAAACACCATATATTTT. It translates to CASSFRGDTGNTIYF.

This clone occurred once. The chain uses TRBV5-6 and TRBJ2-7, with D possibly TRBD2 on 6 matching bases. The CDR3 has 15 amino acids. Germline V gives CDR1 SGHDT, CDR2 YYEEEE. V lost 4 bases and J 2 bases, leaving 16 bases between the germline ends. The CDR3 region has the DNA TGTGCCAGCAGCCAGACGGCGGGGAACGCCTACGAGCAGTACTTC. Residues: CASSQTAGNAYEQYF.

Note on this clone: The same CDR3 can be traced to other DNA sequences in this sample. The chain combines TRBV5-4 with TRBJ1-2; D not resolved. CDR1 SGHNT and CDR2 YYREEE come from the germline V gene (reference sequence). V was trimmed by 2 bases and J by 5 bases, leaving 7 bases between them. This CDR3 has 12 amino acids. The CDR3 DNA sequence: TGTGCCAGCAGCTTACCGGGGTATGGCTACACCTTC. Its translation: CASSLPGYGYTF.